A single TCR beta chain is shown here with its context. This sample was included in a study of control samples from healthy donors and cancer patients. The J segment lost 1 base and the V segment lost 0 bases, leaving 4 bases of the junction unmatched. The CDR3 length is 17 residues. Germline loops: CDR1 KGHDR, CDR2 SFDVKD. Profiled with immunoSEQ multiplex PCR; TCRdb holds only in-frame clones, not every one. In the table there are around 140,000 clones, 92% of which are singletons. Input material: blood. The clonotype originates from a woman aged 45-65 years in good health. V usage is TRBV24-1 and J usage is TRBJ2-4, with 8 bases identical to TRBD1. The CDR3 DNA sequence: TGTGCCACCAGTGATTTGCCGGACAGGGAGGCCAAAAACATTCAGTACTTC. Translating gives CATSDLPDREAKNIQYF.